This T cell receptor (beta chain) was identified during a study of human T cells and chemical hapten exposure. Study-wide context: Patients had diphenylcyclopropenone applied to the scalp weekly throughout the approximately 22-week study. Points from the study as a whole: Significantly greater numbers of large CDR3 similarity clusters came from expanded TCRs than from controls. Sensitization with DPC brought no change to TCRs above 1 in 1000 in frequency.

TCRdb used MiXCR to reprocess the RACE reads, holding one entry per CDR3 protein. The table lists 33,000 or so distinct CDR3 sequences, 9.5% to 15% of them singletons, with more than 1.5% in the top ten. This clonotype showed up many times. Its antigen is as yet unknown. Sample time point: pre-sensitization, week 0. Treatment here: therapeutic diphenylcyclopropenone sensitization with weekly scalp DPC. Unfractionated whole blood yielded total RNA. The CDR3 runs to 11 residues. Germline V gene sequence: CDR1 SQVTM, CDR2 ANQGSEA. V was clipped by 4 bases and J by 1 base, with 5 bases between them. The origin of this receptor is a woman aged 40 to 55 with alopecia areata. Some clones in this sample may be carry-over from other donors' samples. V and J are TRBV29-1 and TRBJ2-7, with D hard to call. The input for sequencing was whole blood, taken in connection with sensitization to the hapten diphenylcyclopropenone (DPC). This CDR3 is CSVGLSYEQYF. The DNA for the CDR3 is TGCAGCGTTGGGTTATCCTACGAGCAGTACTTC.